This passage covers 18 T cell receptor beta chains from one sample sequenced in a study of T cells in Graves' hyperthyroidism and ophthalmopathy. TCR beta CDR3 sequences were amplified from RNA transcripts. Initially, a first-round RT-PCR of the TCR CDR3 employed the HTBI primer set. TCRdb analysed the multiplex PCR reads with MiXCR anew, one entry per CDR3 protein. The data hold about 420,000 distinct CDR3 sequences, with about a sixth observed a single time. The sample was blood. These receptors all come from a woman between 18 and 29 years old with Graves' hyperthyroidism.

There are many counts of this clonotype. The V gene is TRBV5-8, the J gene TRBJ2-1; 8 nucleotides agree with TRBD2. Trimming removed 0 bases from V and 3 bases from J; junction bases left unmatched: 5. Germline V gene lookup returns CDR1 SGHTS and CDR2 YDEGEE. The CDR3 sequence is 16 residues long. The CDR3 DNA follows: TGTGCCAGCAGCTTGGACAGGACTAGCTACTACAATGAGCAGTTCTTC. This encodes CASSLDRTSYYNEQFF.

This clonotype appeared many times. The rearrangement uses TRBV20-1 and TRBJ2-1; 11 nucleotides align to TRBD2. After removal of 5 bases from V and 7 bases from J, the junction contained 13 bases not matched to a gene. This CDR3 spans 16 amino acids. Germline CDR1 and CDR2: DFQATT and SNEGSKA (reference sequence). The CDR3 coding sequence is TGCAGTGCTCCCCAACTACTAGCGGGAGACGGGAATGAGCAGTTCTTC. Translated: CSAPQLLAGDGNEQFF.

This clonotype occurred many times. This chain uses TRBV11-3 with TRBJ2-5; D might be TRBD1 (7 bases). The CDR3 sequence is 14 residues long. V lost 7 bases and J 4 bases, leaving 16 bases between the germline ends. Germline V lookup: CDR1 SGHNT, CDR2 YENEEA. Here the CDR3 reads CASTSGGKRETQYF. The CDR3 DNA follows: TGTGCCAGCACCTCAGGGGGGAAACGAGAGACCCAGTACTTC.

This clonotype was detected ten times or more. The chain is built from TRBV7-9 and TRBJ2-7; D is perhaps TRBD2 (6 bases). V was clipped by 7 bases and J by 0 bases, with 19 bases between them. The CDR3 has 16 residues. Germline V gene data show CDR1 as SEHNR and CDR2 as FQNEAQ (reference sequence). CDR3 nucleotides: TGTGCCAGCACCAATTCCCAGCGGGCTCGCTCCTACGAGCAGTACTTC. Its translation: CASTNSQRARSYEQYF.

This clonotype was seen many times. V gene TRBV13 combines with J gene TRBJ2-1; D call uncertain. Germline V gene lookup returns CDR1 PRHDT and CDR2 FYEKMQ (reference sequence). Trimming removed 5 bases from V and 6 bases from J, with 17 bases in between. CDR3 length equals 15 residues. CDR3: CASSPRPGSPNEQFF. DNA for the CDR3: TGTGCCAGCAGCCCCCGCCCCGGCTCCCCCAATGAGCAGTTCTTC.

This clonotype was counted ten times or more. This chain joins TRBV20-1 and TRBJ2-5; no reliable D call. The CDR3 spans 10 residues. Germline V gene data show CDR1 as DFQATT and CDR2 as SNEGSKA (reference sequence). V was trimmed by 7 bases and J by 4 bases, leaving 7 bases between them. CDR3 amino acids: CSGGRETQYF. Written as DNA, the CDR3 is TGCAGTGGTGGGCGAGAGACCCAGTACTTC.

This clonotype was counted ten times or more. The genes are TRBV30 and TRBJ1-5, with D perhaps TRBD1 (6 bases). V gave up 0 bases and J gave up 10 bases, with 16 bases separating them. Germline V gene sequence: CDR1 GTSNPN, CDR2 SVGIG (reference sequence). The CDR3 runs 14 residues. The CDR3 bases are TGTGCCTGGAGTGTAGGGGACAAGCCTTTTCCCCAGCATTTT. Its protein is CAWSVGDKPFPQHF.

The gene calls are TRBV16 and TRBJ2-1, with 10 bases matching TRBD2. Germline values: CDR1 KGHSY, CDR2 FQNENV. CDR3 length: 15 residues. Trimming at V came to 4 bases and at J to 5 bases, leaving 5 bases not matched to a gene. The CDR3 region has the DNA TGTGCCAGCAGCCTTCGGACTAGCGGCGACAATGAGCAGTTCTTC. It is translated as CASSLRTSGDNEQFF.

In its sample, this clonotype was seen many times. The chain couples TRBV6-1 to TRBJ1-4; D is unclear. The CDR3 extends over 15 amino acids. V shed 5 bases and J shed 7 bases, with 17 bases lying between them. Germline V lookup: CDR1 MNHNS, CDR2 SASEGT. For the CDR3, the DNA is TGTGCCAGCAGTTCCACGGACGCCCCCCGTGAAAAACTGTTTTTT. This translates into CASSSTDAPREKLFF.

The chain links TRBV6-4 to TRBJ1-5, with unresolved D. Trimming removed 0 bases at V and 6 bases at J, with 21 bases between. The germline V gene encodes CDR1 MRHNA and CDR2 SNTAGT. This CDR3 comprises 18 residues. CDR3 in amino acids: CASSDSTHATATFQPQHF. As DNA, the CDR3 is TGTGCCAGCAGTGACTCGACCCATGCTACAGCAACTTTTCAGCCCCAGCATTTT.

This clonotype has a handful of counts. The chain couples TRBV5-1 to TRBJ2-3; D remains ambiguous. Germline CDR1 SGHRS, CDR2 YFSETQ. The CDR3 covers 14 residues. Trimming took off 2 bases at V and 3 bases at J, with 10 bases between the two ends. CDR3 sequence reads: CASSFFSGTDTQYF. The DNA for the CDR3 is TGCGCCAGCAGCTTTTTCAGTGGGACAGATACGCAGTATTTT.

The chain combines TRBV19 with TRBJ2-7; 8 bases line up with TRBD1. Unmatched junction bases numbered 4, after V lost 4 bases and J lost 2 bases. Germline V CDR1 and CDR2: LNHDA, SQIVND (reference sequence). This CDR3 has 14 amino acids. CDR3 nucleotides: TGTGCCAGTAGTACAGGGGGCAGCACCTACGAGCAGTACTTC. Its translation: CASSTGGSTYEQYF.

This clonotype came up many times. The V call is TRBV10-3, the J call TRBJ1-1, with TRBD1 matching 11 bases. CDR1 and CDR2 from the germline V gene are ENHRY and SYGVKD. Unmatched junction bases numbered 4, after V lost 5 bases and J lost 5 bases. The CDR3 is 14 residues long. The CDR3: CAISWDRGRTEAFF. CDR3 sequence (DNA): TGTGCCATCAGTTGGGACAGGGGGAGAACTGAAGCTTTCTTT.

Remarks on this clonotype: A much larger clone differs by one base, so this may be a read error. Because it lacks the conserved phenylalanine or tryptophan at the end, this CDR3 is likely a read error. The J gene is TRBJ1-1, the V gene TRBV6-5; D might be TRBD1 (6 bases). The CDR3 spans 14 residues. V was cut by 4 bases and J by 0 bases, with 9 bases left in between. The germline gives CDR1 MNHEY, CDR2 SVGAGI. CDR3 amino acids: CASSSTGLNTEAFS. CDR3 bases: TGTGCCAGCAGTTCGACAGGTCTGAACACTGAAGCTTTCTCT.

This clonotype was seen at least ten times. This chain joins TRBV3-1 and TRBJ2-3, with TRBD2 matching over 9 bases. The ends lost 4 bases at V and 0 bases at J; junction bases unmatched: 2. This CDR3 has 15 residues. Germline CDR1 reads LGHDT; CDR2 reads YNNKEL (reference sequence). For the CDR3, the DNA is TGTGCCAGCAGCCGAGCGGGGGGAAGCACAGATACGCAGTATTTT. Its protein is CASSRAGGSTDTQYF.

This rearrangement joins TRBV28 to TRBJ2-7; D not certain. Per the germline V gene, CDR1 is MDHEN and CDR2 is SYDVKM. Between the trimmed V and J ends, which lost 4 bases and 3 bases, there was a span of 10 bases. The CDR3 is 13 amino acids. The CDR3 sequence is CASSWLQNYEQYF. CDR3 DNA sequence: TGTGCCAGCAGTTGGTTACAGAACTACGAGCAGTACTTC.

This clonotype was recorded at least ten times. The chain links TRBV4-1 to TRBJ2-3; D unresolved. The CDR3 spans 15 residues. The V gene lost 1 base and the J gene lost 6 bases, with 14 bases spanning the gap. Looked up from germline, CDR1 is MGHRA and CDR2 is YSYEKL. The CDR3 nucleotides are TGCGCCAGCAGCCAAGCCCCCGGCGTCCGGGATACGCAGTATTTT. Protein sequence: CASSQAPGVRDTQYF.

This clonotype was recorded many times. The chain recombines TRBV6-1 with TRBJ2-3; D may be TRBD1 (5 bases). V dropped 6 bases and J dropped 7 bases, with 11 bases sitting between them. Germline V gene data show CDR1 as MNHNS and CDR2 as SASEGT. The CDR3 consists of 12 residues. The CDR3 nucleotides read TGTGCCAGCAGCCCCCCAGGGAATACGCAGTATTTT. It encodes CASSPPGNTQYF.